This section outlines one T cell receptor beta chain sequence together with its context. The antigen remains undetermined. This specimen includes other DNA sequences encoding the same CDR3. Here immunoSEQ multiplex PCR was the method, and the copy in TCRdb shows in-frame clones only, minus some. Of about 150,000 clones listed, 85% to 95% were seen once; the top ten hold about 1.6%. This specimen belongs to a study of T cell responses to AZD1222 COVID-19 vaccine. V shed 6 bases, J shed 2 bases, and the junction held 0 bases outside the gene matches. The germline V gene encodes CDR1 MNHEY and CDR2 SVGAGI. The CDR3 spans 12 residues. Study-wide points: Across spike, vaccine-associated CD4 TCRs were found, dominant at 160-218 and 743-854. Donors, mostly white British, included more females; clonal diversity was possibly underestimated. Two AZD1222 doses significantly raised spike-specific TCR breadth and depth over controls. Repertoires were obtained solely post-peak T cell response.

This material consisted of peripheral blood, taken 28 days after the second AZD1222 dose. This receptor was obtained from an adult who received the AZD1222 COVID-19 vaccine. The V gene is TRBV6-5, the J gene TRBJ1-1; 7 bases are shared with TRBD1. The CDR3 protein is CASRGGNTEAFF. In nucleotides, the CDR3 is TGTGCCAGCAGAGGGGGCAACACTGAAGCTTTCTTT.